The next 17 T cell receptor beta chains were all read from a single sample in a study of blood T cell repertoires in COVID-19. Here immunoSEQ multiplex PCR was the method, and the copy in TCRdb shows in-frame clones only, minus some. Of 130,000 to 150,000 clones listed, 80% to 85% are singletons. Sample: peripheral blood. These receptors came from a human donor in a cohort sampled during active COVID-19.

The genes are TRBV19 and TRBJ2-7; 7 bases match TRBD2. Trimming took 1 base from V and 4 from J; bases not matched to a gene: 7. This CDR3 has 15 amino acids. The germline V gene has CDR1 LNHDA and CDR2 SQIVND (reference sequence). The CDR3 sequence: CASSIGGGPTYEQYF. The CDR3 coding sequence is TGTGCCAGTAGTATAGGGGGAGGGCCAACTTACGAGCAGTACTTC. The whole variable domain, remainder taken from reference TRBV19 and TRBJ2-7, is DGGITQSPKYLFRKEGQNVTLSCEQNLNHDAMYWYRQDPGQGLRLIYYSQIVNDFQKGDIAEGYSVSREKKESFPLTVTSAQKNPTAFYLCASSIGGGPTYEQYFGPGTRLTVT.

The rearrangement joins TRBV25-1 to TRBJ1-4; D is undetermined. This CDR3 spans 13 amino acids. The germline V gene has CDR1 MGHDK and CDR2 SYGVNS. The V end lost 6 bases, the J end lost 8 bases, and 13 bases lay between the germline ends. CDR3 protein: CASSTPGEEKLFF. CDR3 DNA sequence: TGTGCCAGCAGCACCCCCGGGGAGGAAAAACTGTTTTTT.

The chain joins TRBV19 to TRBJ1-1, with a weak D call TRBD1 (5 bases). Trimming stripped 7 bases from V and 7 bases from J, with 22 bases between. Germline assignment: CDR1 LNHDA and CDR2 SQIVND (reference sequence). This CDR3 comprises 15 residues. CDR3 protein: CASIRTPAPSSEAFF. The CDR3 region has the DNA TGTGCCAGTATCCGGACACCCGCTCCTTCGAGTGAAGCTTTCTTT.

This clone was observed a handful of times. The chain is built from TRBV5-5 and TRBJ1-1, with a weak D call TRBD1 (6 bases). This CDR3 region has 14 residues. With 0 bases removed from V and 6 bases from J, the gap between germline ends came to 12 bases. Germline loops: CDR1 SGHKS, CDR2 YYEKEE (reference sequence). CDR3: CASSLEQGLAEAFF. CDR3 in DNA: TGTGCCAGCAGCTTGGAGCAGGGGTTGGCTGAAGCTTTCTTT.

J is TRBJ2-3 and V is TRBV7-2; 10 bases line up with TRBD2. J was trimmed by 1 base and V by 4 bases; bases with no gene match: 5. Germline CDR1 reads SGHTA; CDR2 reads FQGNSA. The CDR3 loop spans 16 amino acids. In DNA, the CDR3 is TGTGCCAGCAGCTCCCACACTAGCGGGGGCACAGATACGCAGTATTTT. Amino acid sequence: CASSSHTSGGTDTQYF.

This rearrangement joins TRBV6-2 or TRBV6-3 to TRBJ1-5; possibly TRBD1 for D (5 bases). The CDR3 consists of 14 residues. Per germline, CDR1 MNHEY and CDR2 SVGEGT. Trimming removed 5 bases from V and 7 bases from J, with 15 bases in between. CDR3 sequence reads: CASSGVGGRQPQHF. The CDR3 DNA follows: TGTGCCAGCAGTGGCGTGGGGGGAAGACAGCCCCAGCATTTT.

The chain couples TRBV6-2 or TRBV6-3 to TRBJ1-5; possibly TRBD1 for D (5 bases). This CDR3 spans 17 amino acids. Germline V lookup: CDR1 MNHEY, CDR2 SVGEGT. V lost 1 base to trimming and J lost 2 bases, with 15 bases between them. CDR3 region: CASSYFLILRGNQPQHF. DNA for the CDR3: TGTGCCAGCAGTTACTTCCTTATACTCAGGGGCAATCAGCCCCAGCATTTT.

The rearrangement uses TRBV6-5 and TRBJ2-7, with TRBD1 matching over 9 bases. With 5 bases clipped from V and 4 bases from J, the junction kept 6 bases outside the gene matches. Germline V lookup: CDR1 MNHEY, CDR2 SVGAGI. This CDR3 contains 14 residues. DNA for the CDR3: TGTGCCAGCAGTACCTCCGGGACAGGGTACGAGCAGTACTTC. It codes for CASSTSGTGYEQYF.

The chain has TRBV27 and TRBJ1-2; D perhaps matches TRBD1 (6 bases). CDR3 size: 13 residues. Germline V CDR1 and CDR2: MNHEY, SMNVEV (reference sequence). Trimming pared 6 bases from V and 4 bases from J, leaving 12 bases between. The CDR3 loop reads CASRRSGVYGYTF. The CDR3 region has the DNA TGTGCCAGCAGACGATCAGGGGTCTATGGCTACACCTTC.

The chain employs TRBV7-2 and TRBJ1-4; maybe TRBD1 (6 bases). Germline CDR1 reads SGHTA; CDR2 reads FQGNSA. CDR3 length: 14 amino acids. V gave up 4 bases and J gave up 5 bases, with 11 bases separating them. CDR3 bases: TGTGCCAGCAGCTCGGACAGTAGCAATGAAAAACTGTTTTTT. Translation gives CASSSDSSNEKLFF.

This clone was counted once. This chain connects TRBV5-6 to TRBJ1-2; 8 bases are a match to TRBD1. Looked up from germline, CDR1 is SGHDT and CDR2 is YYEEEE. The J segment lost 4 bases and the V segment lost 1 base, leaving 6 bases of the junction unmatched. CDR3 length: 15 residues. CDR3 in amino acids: CASSLQGAVSYGYTF. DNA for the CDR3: TGTGCCAGCAGCTTGCAGGGGGCCGTGAGCTATGGCTACACCTTC.

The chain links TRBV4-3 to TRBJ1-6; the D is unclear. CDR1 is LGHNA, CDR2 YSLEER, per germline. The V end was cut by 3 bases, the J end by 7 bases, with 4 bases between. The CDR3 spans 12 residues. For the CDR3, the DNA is TGCGCCAGCAGCCAGTTAAATTCACCCCTCCACTTT. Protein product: CASSQLNSPLHF.

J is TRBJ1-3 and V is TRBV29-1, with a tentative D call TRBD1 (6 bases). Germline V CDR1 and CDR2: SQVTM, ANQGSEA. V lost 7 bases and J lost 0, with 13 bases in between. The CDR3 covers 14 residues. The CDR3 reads CSAQQGSSGNTIYF. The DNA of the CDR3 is TGCAGCGCGCAACAGGGCAGCTCTGGAAACACCATATATTTT.

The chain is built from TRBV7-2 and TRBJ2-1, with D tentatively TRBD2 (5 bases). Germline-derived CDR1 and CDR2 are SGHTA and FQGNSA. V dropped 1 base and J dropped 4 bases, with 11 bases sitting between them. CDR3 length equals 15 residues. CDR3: CASSLDGNQYNEQFF. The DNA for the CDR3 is TGTGCCAGCAGCTTAGACGGGAACCAATACAATGAGCAGTTCTTC.

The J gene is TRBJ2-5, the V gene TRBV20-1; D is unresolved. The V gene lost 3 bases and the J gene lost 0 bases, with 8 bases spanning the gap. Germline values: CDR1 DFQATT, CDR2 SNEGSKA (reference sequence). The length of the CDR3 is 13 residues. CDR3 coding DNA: TGCAGTGCTAGTAGCACTAACCAAGAGACCCAGTACTTC. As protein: CSASSTNQETQYF.

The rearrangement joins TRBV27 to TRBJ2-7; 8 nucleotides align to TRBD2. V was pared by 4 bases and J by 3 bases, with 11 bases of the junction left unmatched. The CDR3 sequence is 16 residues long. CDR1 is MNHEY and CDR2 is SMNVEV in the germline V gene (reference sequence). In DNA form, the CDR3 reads TGTGCCAGCAGTTCGCCAGCCGGGGGGGACGGCTACGAGCAGTACTTC. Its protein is CASSSPAGGDGYEQYF.

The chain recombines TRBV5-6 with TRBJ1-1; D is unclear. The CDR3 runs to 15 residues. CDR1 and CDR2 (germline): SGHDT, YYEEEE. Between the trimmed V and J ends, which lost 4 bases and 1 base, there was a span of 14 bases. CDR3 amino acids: CASSPQPVTNTEAFF. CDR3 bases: TGTGCCAGCAGCCCCCAACCGGTTACGAACACTGAAGCTTTCTTT.